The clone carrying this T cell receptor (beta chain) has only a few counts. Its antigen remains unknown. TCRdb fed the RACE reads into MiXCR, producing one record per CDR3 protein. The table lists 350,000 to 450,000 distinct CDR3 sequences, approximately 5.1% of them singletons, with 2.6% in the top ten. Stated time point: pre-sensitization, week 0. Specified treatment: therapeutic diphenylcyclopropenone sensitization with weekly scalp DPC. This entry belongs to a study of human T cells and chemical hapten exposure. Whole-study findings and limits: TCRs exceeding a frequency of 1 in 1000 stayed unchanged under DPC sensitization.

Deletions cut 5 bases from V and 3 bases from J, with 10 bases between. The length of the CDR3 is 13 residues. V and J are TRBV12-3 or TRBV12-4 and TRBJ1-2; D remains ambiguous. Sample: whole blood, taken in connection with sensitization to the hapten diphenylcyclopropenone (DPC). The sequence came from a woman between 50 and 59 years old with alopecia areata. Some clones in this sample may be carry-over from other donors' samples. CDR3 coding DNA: TGTGCCAGCAGTCGAGACGGCGACTATGGCTACACCTTC. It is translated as CASSRDGDYGYTF.